The rows below give T cell receptor beta chains drawn from one sample of a study of blood T cells in healthy people across ages. TCRdb reanalysed the 5' RACE reads using MiXCR and keeps one entry per CDR3 protein. This sample carries 1.5 million to 2 million distinct CDR3 sequences, about two fifths of them seen once, and the ten largest clones take roughly 23%. The sample taken for sequencing was blood. These receptors were obtained from a human donor in good health. The CDR3 runs from the conserved cysteine through the conserved F or W. The D gene is left open where the match is weak. Not every row has a clone size; where given, it reads once, few, many or a size class.

abundance	v_gene	d_gene	j_gene	CDR3nt	CDR3aa
NA	TRBV28	NA	TRBJ1-4	TGTGCCAGCAGCGAGACAGGCCTAAATGAAAAACTGTTTTTT	CASSETGLNEKLFF
NA	TRBV7-2	NA	TRBJ1-1	TGTGCCAGCAGTTTGGGGCAGGGTTTATCAGTAGAAGCTTTCTTT	CASSLGQGLSVEAFF
many	TRBV4-1	NA	TRBJ2-1	TGCGCCAGCAGCCAAGTTAGGGGGGGACTCTCCTACAATGAGCAGTTCTTC	CASSQVRGGLSYNEQFF
NA	TRBV6-6	NA	TRBJ1-1	TGTGCCAGCAGTTACGGTCAGGGATGGGACGCTGAAGCTTTCTTT	CASSYGQGWDAEAFF
NA	TRBV7-2	NA	TRBJ2-3	TGTGCCAGCAGCTTAGCAGGGGGGCAGGGAGAGCTTTTAAACACAGATACGCAGTATTTT	CASSLAGGQGELLNTDTQYF
few	TRBV10-3	NA	TRBJ2-3	TGTGCCATCAGTGGCGCCAGTTACACAGATACGCAGTATTTT	CAISGASYTDTQYF
NA	TRBV4-2	NA	TRBJ2-3	TGTGCCAGCAGCCAAGATGGGACACACCATAGCACAGATACGCAGTATTTT	CASSQDGTHHSTDTQYF
many	TRBV4-3	TRBD1	TRBJ2-7	TGCGCCAGCAGCCAAGATCGGACAGGGGGCTACGAGCAGTACTTC	CASSQDRTGGYEQYF
NA	TRBV7-8	NA	TRBJ2-1	TGTGCCAGCAGCTCCTGGACTGCGGGGCTTAATGAGCAGTTCTTC	CASSSWTAGLNEQFF
NA	TRBV6-2/TRBV6-3	NA	TRBJ1-1	TGTGCCAGCAGCCCAACGGTCACGAACACTGAAGCTTTCTTT	CASSPTVTNTEAFF
NA	TRBV20-1	NA	TRBJ1-2	TGCAGTGCTAGAGCATCGACTGGGGGAGGCTGCACCTTC	CSARASTGGGCTF
few	TRBV12-3/TRBV12-4	NA	TRBJ2-7	TGTGCCAGCAGTTTAGCACCCTACCTATCTGCCCAGTACTTC	CASSLAPYLSAQYF
NA	TRBV12-3/TRBV12-4	NA	TRBJ2-2	TGTGCCAGCAGTCCCAACGCGAACACCGGGGAGCTGTTTTTT	CASSPNANTGELFF
NA	TRBV28	NA	TRBJ2-7	TGTGCCAGCACCCAAGGGGCAGGGGGGTTTGAGCAGTACTTC	CASTQGAGGFEQYF
NA	TRBV27	NA	TRBJ2-7	TGTGCCAGCAGTTCGATTCCCCAAGGGGAGCAGTACTTC	CASSSIPQGEQYF
NA	TRBV5-1	TRBD2	TRBJ2-1	TGCGCCAGCATCCCGAGGTCTAGCGGGGGGAATTACAATGAGCAGTTCTTC	CASIPRSSGGNYNEQFF
NA	TRBV5-1	NA	TRBJ2-5	TGCGCCAGCAGCTTGGCCCCTTCAGGGTCGGGGACCCAGTACTTC	CASSLAPSGSGTQYF
NA	TRBV7-2	NA	TRBJ1-5	TGTGCCAGCAGCTTAAGTTCGGGGGAAGCGGGTCAGCCCCAGCATTTT	CASSLSSGEAGQPQHF
NA	TRBV6-5	NA	TRBJ2-5	TGTGCCAGCAGTCCTCGAGGGGGGAACCGAGAGACCCAGTACTTC	CASSPRGGNRETQYF
few	TRBV29-1	NA	TRBJ2-3	TGCAGCGTTGGGCCAGACACGGCAGATACGCAGTATTTT	CSVGPDTADTQYF
many	TRBV9	NA	TRBJ2-7	TGTGCCACCCAAGGCTACTACGAGCAGTACTTC	CATQGYYEQYF
few	TRBV7-2	TRBD2	TRBJ2-3	TGTGCCCGCAGCTTTAGGGGAGGGGATACGCAGTATTTT	CARSFRGGDTQYF